This paragraph covers one T cell receptor (beta chain) sequence. The sample is drawn from a study of cytomegalovirus exposure and HLA in healthy donors. A multiplex PCR was run with 60 Vbeta primers and 13 Jbeta primers. The repertoire was sequenced with immunoSEQ multiplex PCR; TCRdb's copy has only in-frame clones and lacks some. The data contain about 130,000 clones, around 80% of them singletons. CDR3 length: 18 amino acids. Germline CDR1 MNHNS, CDR2 SASEGT. V was clipped by 2 bases and J by 1 base; unmatched bases: 11. Sample: PBMCs. This chain connects TRBV6-1 to TRBJ2-7, with 10 bases aligning to TRBD1. This sequence was found in a man aged 30 to 45 in good health and CMV-seronegative. CDR3 sequence (DNA): TGTGCCAGCAGTGAATTGGACAGGGGGACGATTTCGTCCTACGAGCAGTACTTC. Translation: CASSELDRGTISSYEQYF.